This TCR beta chain was sequenced in a study of shared clonotypes between healthy human individuals. Findings and caveats of the study: Non-shared clonotypes were found to have lower generation probabilities than the clonotypes that were shared by all four of the sorted-subset donors. Few donors limited the genetic and exposure-history diversity represented.

Looked up from germline, CDR1 is LNHDA and CDR2 is SQIVND (reference sequence). Between the trimmed V and J ends, which lost 6 bases and 5 bases, there was a span of 20 bases. The CDR3 sequence is 16 residues long. Concerning this clone itself: Its specificity is unknown.

Clones were sequenced by immunoSEQ multiplex PCR, and TCRdb holds only the in-frame ones, with some missing. The table has about 360,000 clones, less than 85% seen once. This receptor was taken from a man aged 25 to 40 in good health. This chain joins TRBV19 and TRBJ2-1, with D perhaps TRBD2 (5 bases). Material: memory CD4+ T cells sorted from blood. Stated subset: CD45RA-negative fraction. CDR3 protein: CASRPPGSPGHNEQFF. In nucleotides, the CDR3 is TGTGCCAGTAGGCCCCCGGGGAGCCCTGGGCACAATGAGCAGTTCTTC.